The 22 T cell receptor beta chains given below trace back to one sample, sequenced in a study of long-term antiretroviral therapy in people with HIV. An immunoSEQ assay, version v3.0, was performed at survey level. TCRdb's copy holds only in-frame clones and misses some; the assay was immunoSEQ multiplex PCR. The sample yields over 35,000 clones, approximately 80% seen once. Specimen: unsorted PBMCs, collected 3.4 years after starting antiretroviral therapy. All receptors derive from a man aged 30-40 years with HIV.

This chain links TRBV10-2 with TRBJ2-3, with TRBD2 matching 9 bases. The CDR3 loop spans 15 amino acids. The V gene's germline CDR1 is WSHSY and CDR2 SAAADI. V was pared by 2 bases and J by 0 bases, with 0 bases of the junction left unmatched. The CDR3 DNA sequence: TGCGCCAGCAGTGAGAGCGGGAGGAGCACAGATACGCAGTATTTT. Its protein product is CASSESGRSTDTQYF.

This chain uses TRBV9 with TRBJ2-3; 10 nucleotides line up with TRBD2. The junction had 15 bases not matched to a gene; V was cut back by 6 bases and J by 5 bases. CDR1 is SGDLS, CDR2 YYNGEE, per germline. This CDR3 has 17 amino acids. CDR3 sequence reads: CASNPGSSGRAGDTQYF. For the CDR3, the DNA is TGTGCCAGCAACCCAGGCTCGAGCGGGAGGGCCGGAGATACGCAGTATTTT.

On this clone: One junction end does not reproduce the germline sequence, and a read error may be involved. The J gene is TRBJ2-1, the V gene TRBV7-2, with TRBD2 matching over 11 bases. The CDR3 contains 15 residues. Looked up from germline, CDR1 is SGHTA and CDR2 is FQGNSA. CDR3 sequence (DNA): TGTGCCAGCAGCGTAGCGGGAGGGCCTCCCAATGAGCAGTTCTTC. Its protein product is CASSVAGGPPNEQFF.

This chain links TRBV5-1 with TRBJ2-5, with D possibly TRBD1 on 6 matching bases. Germline V gene lookup returns CDR1 SGHRS and CDR2 YFSETQ. This CDR3 region has 14 residues. V lost 4 bases, J lost 4 bases, and 14 bases lay in between. The CDR3 bases are TGCGCCAGCAGCCCCCCAGGGGCTGGAGAGACCCAGTACTTC. Its protein product is CASSPPGAGETQYF.

CDR3 sequence: CASSLYTGLAGDNEQFF. For the CDR3, the DNA is TGTGCCAGCAGTTTATATACGGGACTAGCGGGAGACAATGAGCAGTTCTTC. The chain combines TRBV28 with TRBJ2-1; 14 positions agree with TRBD2. The trim removed 1 base at V and 5 bases at J, leaving 4 bases unmatched. The CDR3 totals 17 residues. CDR1 and CDR2 (germline): MDHEN, SYDVKM.

The V gene is TRBV28, the J gene TRBJ1-5; TRBD1 matches 7 bases. With V trimmed by 6 bases and J by 9 bases, 14 bases remained unmatched. CDR1 and CDR2 (germline): MDHEN, SYDVKM. There are 15 residues in the CDR3. The CDR3 DNA reads TGTGCCAGCAGCTTAACCCAGACAGGGTTTAGGCCCCAGCATTTT. Amino acid sequence: CASSLTQTGFRPQHF. Using reference TRBV28 and TRBJ1-5 for the parts outside the CDR3, the full variable domain is DVKVTQSSRYLVKRTGEKVFLECVQDMDHENMFWYRQDPGLGLRLIYFSYDVKMKEKGDIPEGYSVSREKKERFSLILESASTNQTSMYLCASSLTQTGFRPQHFGDGTRLSIL.

This chain uses TRBV2 with TRBJ1-2; TRBD1 matches at 7 bases. The CDR3 has 13 residues. Germline lookup yields CDR1 SNHLY and CDR2 FYNNEI. V trimming: 6 bases; J trimming: 3 bases; junction bases outside the gene matches: 4. This CDR3 is CASSGQEHYGYTF. CDR3 coding DNA: TGTGCCAGCAGCGGACAGGAACACTATGGCTACACCTTC.

The V call is TRBV28, the J call TRBJ2-1; D is uncertain. The CDR3 covers 12 residues. The V end lost 7 bases, the J end lost 7 bases, and 11 bases lay between the germline ends. From germline, CDR1 is MDHEN and CDR2 SYDVKM. In DNA, the CDR3 is TGTGCCAGCACTTTTGGGAAGAATGAGCAGTTCTTC. Protein product: CASTFGKNEQFF.

The V gene is TRBV30, the J gene TRBJ2-7; D unclear. Trimming cost V 4 bases and J 3 bases, with 10 bases left between them. The CDR3 runs to 12 residues. Per germline, CDR1 GTSNPN and CDR2 SVGIG (reference sequence). CDR3 sequence reads: CAWNPAGYEQYF. The CDR3 region has the DNA TGTGCCTGGAATCCGGCCGGCTACGAGCAGTACTTC.

The CDR3 nucleotides read TGTGCCAGCAGCTTAGTAGGGGGGGCGGCGAGCAATCAGCCCCAGCATTTT. Its protein is CASSLVGGAASNQPQHF. The chain has TRBV7-2 and TRBJ1-5, with D tentatively TRBD1 (6 bases). Germline values: CDR1 SGHTA, CDR2 FQGNSA. Trimming pared 1 base from V and 1 base from J, leaving 14 bases between. This CDR3 has 17 residues.

The chain couples TRBV14 to TRBJ1-2; D is unresolved. The length of the CDR3 is 13 residues. CDR1 SGHDN and CDR2 FVKESK come from the germline V gene. V was clipped by 0 bases and J by 3 bases, with 5 bases between them. This chain's CDR3 is CASSQDGYYGYTF. CDR3 DNA: TGTGCCAGCAGCCAAGACGGATACTATGGCTACACCTTC. The variable domain in full, completed from reference TRBV14 and TRBJ1-2, reads EAGVTQFPSHSVIEKGQTVTLRCDPISGHDNLYWYRRVMGKEIKFLLHFVKESKQDESGMPNNRFLAERTGGTYSTLKVQPAELEDSGVYFCASSQDGYYGYTFGSGTRLTVV.

V and J are TRBV11-2 and TRBJ2-7; D is uncertain. Germline CDR1 SGHAT, CDR2 FQNNGV. V lost 0 bases to trimming and J lost 4 bases, with 13 bases between them. The CDR3 covers 15 residues. CDR3 bases: TGTGCCAGCAGCTTAGAATTCGGGTCTGGATACGAGCAGTACTTC. This sequence encodes CASSLEFGSGYEQYF.

The chain employs TRBV28 and TRBJ1-2; no clear D. Germline V gene data show CDR1 as MDHEN and CDR2 as SYDVKM. This CDR3 is built from 15 residues. V lost 5 bases and J 2 bases, leaving 15 bases between the germline ends. The CDR3 coding sequence is TGTGCCAGCAGTCCACTAATAGGGATCAACTATGGCTACACCTTC. Translation gives CASSPLIGINYGYTF.

The rearrangement joins TRBV19 to TRBJ2-7; 7 positions agree with TRBD1. This CDR3 is built from 12 residues. V trimming: 6 bases; J trimming: 1 base; junction bases outside the gene matches: 0. Per the germline V gene, CDR1 is LNHDA and CDR2 is SQIVND (reference sequence). The CDR3 region has the DNA TGTGCCAGTAGGGACAGGTCCTACGAGCAGTACTTC. Encoded protein: CASRDRSYEQYF.

This chain uses TRBV27 with TRBJ1-1; TRBD1 agrees at 7 bases. Germline CDR1 reads MNHEY; CDR2 reads SMNVEV (reference sequence). The junction had 4 bases not matched to a gene; V was cut back by 6 bases and J by 3 bases. The CDR3 contains 13 residues. The CDR3 loop reads CASRHGTDTEAFF. Here the CDR3 DNA reads TGTGCCAGCAGACACGGGACAGACACTGAAGCTTTCTTT.

The chain carries TRBV5-4 and TRBJ2-7; 14 bases line up with TRBD2. CDR1 and CDR2 from the germline V gene are SGHNT and YYREEE (reference sequence). The CDR3 runs 16 residues. Germline trimming cut 3 bases from V and 3 bases from J; bases unmatched to any gene: 5. In DNA form, the CDR3 reads TGTGCCAGCAGCTCCGGACTAGCGGGAGGTAGCTACGAGCAGTACTTC. Protein product: CASSSGLAGGSYEQYF.

This chain connects TRBV27 to TRBJ1-5, with TRBD1 matching 7 bases. The CDR3 is 16 amino acids. With 8 bases clipped from V and 2 bases from J, the junction kept 12 bases outside the gene matches. Germline assignment: CDR1 MNHEY and CDR2 SMNVEV (reference sequence). The CDR3 DNA reads TGTGCCAGCGGCCCAGGGGGGGCGCCAGGCAATCAGCCCCAGCATTTT. This encodes CASGPGGAPGNQPQHF.

The chain employs TRBV5-4 and TRBJ2-2; 7 bases line up with TRBD2. The V gene end was trimmed by 2 bases and the J gene end by 1 base; junction bases not matched to a gene: 5. Germline CDR1 is SGHNT and CDR2 is YYREEE (reference sequence). The CDR3 has 16 residues. The CDR3 here is CASSFRSGGNTGELFF. CDR3 nucleotide sequence: TGTGCCAGCAGCTTTCGTTCGGGAGGGAACACCGGGGAGCTGTTTTTT.

V usage is TRBV28 and J usage is TRBJ2-7; 9 positions agree with TRBD2. CDR1 and CDR2 from the germline V gene are MDHEN and SYDVKM. There are 20 residues in the CDR3. The V gene end was trimmed by 3 bases and the J gene end by 4 bases; junction bases not matched to a gene: 22. Written as DNA, the CDR3 is TGTGCCAGCAGTTTCCCCCTGGCGGGGGGGCGAAGCGGGAGTCCGTACGAGCAGTACTTC. Its translation: CASSFPLAGGRSGSPYEQYF.

The V and J genes are TRBV15 and TRBJ2-7; the D is unclear. V dropped 6 bases and J dropped 2 bases, with 14 bases sitting between them. The CDR3 spans 14 residues. CDR1 LNHNV and CDR2 YYDKDF come from the germline V gene (reference sequence). CDR3 protein: CATRALGPPYEQYF. The CDR3 nucleotides are TGTGCCACCAGGGCCTTAGGACCTCCCTACGAGCAGTACTTC.

The chain links TRBV28 to TRBJ1-4, with unresolved D. Deletions cut 6 bases from V and 0 bases from J, with 11 bases between. The CDR3 extends over 15 amino acids. The V gene's germline CDR1 is MDHEN and CDR2 SYDVKM. DNA of the CDR3: TGTGCCAGCAGCCCTACTCCTGCAACTAATGAAAAACTGTTTTTT. Its translation is CASSPTPATNEKLFF.

This chain connects TRBV5-6 to TRBJ2-7; D might be TRBD2 (6 bases). V dropped 4 bases and J dropped 6 bases, with 17 bases sitting between them. The CDR3 contains 14 residues. CDR1 and CDR2 from the germline V gene are SGHDT and YYEEEE. Written as DNA, the CDR3 is TGTGCCAGCAGCCGGTGGGGACTCACCTCCGAGCAGTACTTC. Translated: CASSRWGLTSEQYF.